The sequence of this T cell receptor (beta chain) was determined in a study of control samples from healthy donors and cancer patients. Here immunoSEQ multiplex PCR was the method, and the copy in TCRdb shows in-frame clones only, minus some. The sample contains tens of thousands of clones, about 87% of which appear only once. V dropped 0 bases and J dropped 6 bases, with 6 bases sitting between them. The CDR3 totals 14 residues. In germline, CDR1 is MNHEY, CDR2 SVGAGI. This rearrangement joins TRBV6-5 to TRBJ1-6; possible D gene TRBD1, 6 bases. The sequencing sample was made of PBMCs. This TCR was sampled from an older woman with lung cancer. CDR3 in DNA: TGTGCCAGCAGTTACTCGGGGGCTAATTCACCCCTCCACTTT. Translating it yields CASSYSGANSPLHF.